What follows are 10 T cell receptor beta chains derived from one specimen sequenced in a study of blood T cell repertoires in COVID-19. Repertoires were generated with immunoSEQ multiplex PCR, while TCRdb's copy carries only in-frame clones and drops some. The top ten clones hold 15% to 20% of a sample with 99,000 or so clones, around four fifths of them seen once. Sample: peripheral blood. The source of these receptors is a woman between 65 and 79 years old with acute or convalescent COVID-19.

The rearrangement uses TRBV30 and TRBJ2-1; 7 bases match TRBD1. The J segment lost 5 bases and the V segment lost 2 bases, leaving 6 bases of the junction unmatched. The CDR3 contains 14 residues. Germline CDR1 reads GTSNPN; CDR2 reads SVGIG (reference sequence). CDR3 nucleotides: TGTGCCTGGAGTATGGGACAGCTAGACAATGAGCAGTTCTTC. This encodes CAWSMGQLDNEQFF.

The chain recombines TRBV19 with TRBJ2-3; 9 nucleotides line up with TRBD1. This CDR3 comprises 14 residues. Germline lookup yields CDR1 LNHDA and CDR2 SQIVND (reference sequence). J was trimmed by 4 bases and V by 4 bases; bases with no gene match: 3. CDR3 region: CASSRTGAADTQYF. As DNA, the CDR3 is TGTGCCAGTAGTAGGACAGGGGCGGCAGATACGCAGTATTTT.

The chain joins TRBV27 to TRBJ2-2, with 7 bases identical to TRBD1. The junction had 10 bases not matched to a gene; V was cut back by 6 bases and J by 6 bases. This CDR3 region has 15 residues. Germline V CDR1 and CDR2: MNHEY, SMNVEV (reference sequence). DNA for the CDR3: TGTGCCAGCAGCCTCCTCCGGACAGGTCCCGGGGAGCTGTTTTTT. Translating gives CASSLLRTGPGELFF.

The V gene is TRBV7-2, the J gene TRBJ1-2; 8 bases are a match to TRBD1. CDR3 length equals 15 residues. V lost 3 bases to trimming and J lost 4 bases; unmatched junction nucleotides: 7. Germline V gene lookup returns CDR1 SGHTA and CDR2 FQGNSA. The CDR3 nucleotides read TGTGCCAGCAGCTTCCCGGGACAGGCTTTCTATGGCTACACCTTC. It translates to CASSFPGQAFYGYTF.

This clone has ten or more counts. V usage is TRBV4-2 and J usage is TRBJ2-7; 8 positions agree with TRBD1. V was clipped by 1 base and J by 2 bases; unmatched bases: 7. Germline CDR1 LGHNA, CDR2 YNFKEQ. The CDR3 runs to 16 residues. For the CDR3, the DNA is TGTGCCAGCAGCCAAGGCGGACAGGGACCACCCTACGAGCAGTACTTC. It encodes CASSQGGQGPPYEQYF.

This chain connects TRBV5-1 to TRBJ1-6; 8 bases line up with TRBD1. This CDR3 spans 17 amino acids. Trimming cost V 0 bases and J 4 bases; bases outside gene matches: 6. Germline V gene sequence: CDR1 SGHRS, CDR2 YFSETQ. CDR3 residues: CASSLGYGDRYNSPLHF. DNA for the CDR3: TGCGCCAGCAGCTTGGGTTACGGGGACAGGTATAATTCACCCCTCCACTTT.

The V and J genes are TRBV9 and TRBJ1-2; 10 positions match TRBD1. The J segment lost 4 bases and the V segment lost 3 bases, leaving 6 bases of the junction unmatched. Germline lookup yields CDR1 SGDLS and CDR2 YYNGEE. This CDR3 spans 15 amino acids. Here the CDR3 reads CASSGGQGGLYGYTF. CDR3 bases: TGTGCCAGCAGCGGAGGACAGGGGGGCCTCTATGGCTACACCTTC.

J is TRBJ1-1 and V is TRBV13; no clear D gene. CDR1 and CDR2 from the germline V gene are PRHDT and FYEKMQ (reference sequence). The V gene lost 5 bases and the J gene lost 6 bases, with 16 bases spanning the gap. This CDR3 has 14 residues. CDR3 loop: CASSLVKVGAEAFF. CDR3 sequence (DNA): TGTGCCAGCAGCCTAGTTAAGGTGGGCGCTGAAGCTTTCTTT.

The chain has TRBV10-3 and TRBJ2-7; 10 bases fit TRBD1. Germline CDR1 ENHRY, CDR2 SYGVKD. This CDR3 spans 18 amino acids. The J segment lost 1 base and the V segment lost 2 bases, leaving 11 bases of the junction unmatched. The CDR3 is CAISETGQGVSISYEQYF. CDR3 bases: TGTGCCATCAGTGAGACAGGACAGGGGGTATCAATATCCTACGAGCAGTACTTC.

In its sample, this clone was seen once. This chain uses TRBV19 with TRBJ1-5; 7 nucleotides agree with TRBD1. Germline CDR1 reads LNHDA; CDR2 reads SQIVND (reference sequence). The CDR3 has 16 residues. V gave up 5 bases and J gave up 2 bases; unmatched junction bases: 9. CDR3 amino acids: CASSRDSPLGNQPQHF. Here the CDR3 DNA reads TGTGCCAGTAGTCGGGACAGCCCGCTGGGCAATCAGCCCCAGCATTTT.